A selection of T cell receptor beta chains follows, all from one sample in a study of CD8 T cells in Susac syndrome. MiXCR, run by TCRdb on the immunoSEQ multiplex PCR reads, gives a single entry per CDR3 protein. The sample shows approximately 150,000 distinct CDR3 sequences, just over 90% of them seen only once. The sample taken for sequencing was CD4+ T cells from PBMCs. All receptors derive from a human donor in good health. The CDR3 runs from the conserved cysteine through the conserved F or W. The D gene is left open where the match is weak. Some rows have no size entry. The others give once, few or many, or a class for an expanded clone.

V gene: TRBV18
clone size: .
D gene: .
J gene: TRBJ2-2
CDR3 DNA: TGTGCCAGCTCACCATCCAGCGGCCCGAACACCGGGGAGCTGTTTTTT
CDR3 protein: CASSPSSGPNTGELFF

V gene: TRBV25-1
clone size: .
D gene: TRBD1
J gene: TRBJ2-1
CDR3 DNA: TGTGCCAGCCAATCTTCCCGGACAGGGATCCCTGCCGGGCAGTTCTTC
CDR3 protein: CASQSSRTGIPAGQFF

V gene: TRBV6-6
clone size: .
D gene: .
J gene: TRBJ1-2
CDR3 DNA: TGTGCCAGTACTACAGGGAGCCCGTCTGGCTACACCTTC
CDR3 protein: CASTTGSPSGYTF

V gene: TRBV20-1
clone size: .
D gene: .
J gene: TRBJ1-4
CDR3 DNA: TGCAGCGTCGAGCGACCTGAAAAACTGTTTTTT
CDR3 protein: CSVERPEKLFF

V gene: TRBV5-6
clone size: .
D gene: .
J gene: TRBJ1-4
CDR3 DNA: TGTGCCAGCAGCTTGCTGTGGGGCGACGGTGAAAAACTGTTTTTT
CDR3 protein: CASSLLWGDGEKLFF

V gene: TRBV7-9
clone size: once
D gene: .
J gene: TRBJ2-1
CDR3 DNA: TGTGCCAGCAGCTTAGAAAGCTCCTACAATGAGCAGTTCTTC
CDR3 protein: CASSLESSYNEQFF

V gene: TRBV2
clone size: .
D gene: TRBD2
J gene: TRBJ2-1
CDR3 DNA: TGTGCCAGCTCAAGGGCGGGGGGGCCCGTTGGCTCCTACAATGAGCAGTTCTTC
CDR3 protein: CASSRAGGPVGSYNEQFF

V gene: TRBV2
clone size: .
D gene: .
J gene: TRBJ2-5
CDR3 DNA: TGTGCCAGGAGTGGTCTAGGGAGGGAGACCCAGTACTTC
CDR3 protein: CARSGLGRETQYF

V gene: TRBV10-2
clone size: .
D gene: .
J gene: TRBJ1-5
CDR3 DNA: TGCGCCAGCAGTGAACAGAGTTTCAATCAGCCCCAGCATTTT
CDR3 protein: CASSEQSFNQPQHF

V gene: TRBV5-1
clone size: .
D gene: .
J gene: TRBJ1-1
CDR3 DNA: TGCGCCAGCAGCTTGGGCGTGGGGGGGGGCACTGAAGCTTTCTTT
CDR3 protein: CASSLGVGGGTEAFF

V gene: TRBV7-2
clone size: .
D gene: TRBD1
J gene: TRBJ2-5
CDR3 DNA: TGTGCCAGCAGCACAGGGGGCAGCCAAGAGACCCAGTACTTC
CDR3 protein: CASSTGGSQETQYF

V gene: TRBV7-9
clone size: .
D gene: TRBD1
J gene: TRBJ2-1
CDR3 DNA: TGTGCCAGCAACCGGGGGGACAGGGGGCGATTATGGCAGTTCTTC
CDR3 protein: CASNRGDRGRLWQFF

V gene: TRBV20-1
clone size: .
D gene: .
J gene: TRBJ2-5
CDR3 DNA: TGCAGTTCCACCCGGACTACCCAAGAGACCCAGTACTTC
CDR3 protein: CSSTRTTQETQYF

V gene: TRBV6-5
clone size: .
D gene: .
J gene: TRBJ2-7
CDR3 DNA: TGTGCCAGCGCAAAAAGGTCAGGGGACGAGCAGTACTTC
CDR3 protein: CASAKRSGDEQYF

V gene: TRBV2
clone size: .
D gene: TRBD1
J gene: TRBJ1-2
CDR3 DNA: TGTGCCAGCAGCTCCAGGGGGCCCACCTATGGCTACACCTTC
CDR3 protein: CASSSRGPTYGYTF